The sequence of this T cell receptor beta chain was determined in a study of memory CD4+ T cells and cytomegalovirus serostatus (dated 2019 in TCRdb). At the level of the whole study: The cohort comprised 33 healthy Belgian adults, 9 CMV seropositive and some 24 CMV seronegative. To replicate a published TCR-based CMV serostatus classifier, the study sequenced CD4+ memory TCRbeta repertoires from a Belgian cohort whose cytomegalovirus serostatus was known. Here is what the overall study found, with its caveats: The results were read as suggesting that the CMV-associated TCR signature is, for the most part, present in the CD4+ memory repertoire. Among the approximately 160 previously reported CMV-associated TCRbeta sequences, approximately 67 showed up in the CD4+ memory repertoires, with each one found in between one and five individuals. CMV serostatus prediction reached a median bootstrapped AUC of around 0.95 with the original framework and just under 0.93 with a US-trained random forest. On the Belgian cohort, the classifier based on the original framework reached a median bootstrapped AUC of nearly 0.97, with a 95% CI of 0.76-1.00. Only CD4+CD45RO+ memory cells were sequenced, in contrast to the original study, which included naive and memory CD4+ and CD8+ populations.

The CDR3 numbers 18 residues from cysteine through phenylalanine. Only CDR3 DNA remains: 54 bases, in frame from the first base. V sheds 4 bases and J sheds 0 bases, leaving 19 bases between their ends. The CDR1 and CDR2 encoded by the germline V gene are LGHNA and YNFKEQ. As to this clone: Its target antigen remains unknown. The record has no base qualities; no much larger clone is one base away.

Single viable CD3+CD4+CD8-CD45RO+ cells were sorted as memory CD4+ T cells on a FACSAria II. To determine CMV serostatus, a Roche Elecsys assay was used that detects serum IgG against CMV pp150, pp28, p38 and p52. After the samples were thawed, total CD4+ T cells were enriched through positive selection using CD4 magnetic microbeads. The samples came from a different study that was designed specifically to examine the CD4+ T cell memory repertoire. Following standard operating procedures, peripheral blood mononuclear cells were isolated and cryopreserved, while serum was kept at -80 degrees C. CD3-PerCP (BW264/56), CD4-APC (RPA-T4), CD45RO-PE (UCHT1) and CD8-Pacific Orange (3B5) antibodies were used for staining, and non-viable cells were excluded with Sytox blue. Genomic DNA was extracted from sorted cells with the Quick-DNA Microprep Kit. Amplification of TCRbeta DNA was done with the immunoSEQ hsTCRbeta kit, following the protocol from the manufacturer. An Illumina MiSeq instrument was used to sequence the TCRbeta libraries. Under the source paper's analysis protocol: Removing out-of-frame sequences left some 2,200,000 distinct TCRbeta sequences, an average of about 67,000 per individual. Each individual was scored according to the count of around 160 previously reported CMV-associated TCRbeta sequences and the total productive distinct TCRbeta count. A beta-binomial model was reimplemented in Python, and scikit-learn random forests with default parameters were trained on US cohort data. On the Belgian cohort, classifier performance was reported as the median AUC, along with percentile confidence intervals, across 10,000 bootstrap iterations. In TCRdb, the immuneACCESS table is reduced to in-frame sequences with V and J assigned. These tables do not hold every clone; where another copy was compared, an unresolved V gene accounts for under half, and the others remain unexplained. That table gives V, J and clone size, and the DNA gave D and trimming. The table for this sample lists 40,000 to 55,000 clones; around 88% of them were counted only once. Together, the top ten hold roughly 2% of the sample.

The rearrangement combines TRBV4-2 with TRBJ1-3; TRBD1 could be the D gene, as 5 bases match. The sequenced sample was memory CD4+ T cells from blood. This clonotype originated in an adult in good health and CMV-seropositive. The CDR3 protein is CASSPQGTGLFSGNTIYF. The sequence in DNA is TGTGCCAGCAGCCCCCAGGGCACAGGCCTTTTCTCTGGAAACACCATATATTTT.